The source of this T cell receptor (beta chain) is a study of blood T cell repertoires in COVID-19. Study at large: The United States, Italy and Spain supplied acute and convalescent COVID-19 samples. Sources were T cells, B-cell-depleted T cells, or PBMCs; the material itself was cDNA or gDNA.

Authors' methods: Researchers report that nucleated cell counts were estimated from reference gene primer amplification. Clones were read by immunoSEQ multiplex PCR, and TCRdb kept only the in-frame ones, dropping some. V and J calls and clone size are given by that table; D and trimming were obtained from the DNA. The sample consists of approximately 140,000 clones, around 81% of them appearing once. The table lists this clone with a count of one. CDR3 length equals 16 residues. V was pared by 4 bases and J by 0 bases, with 8 bases of the junction left unmatched. The germline V gene has CDR1 MNHNS and CDR2 SASEGT.

The sequenced material came from peripheral blood. The sequence was collected from a human donor in a cohort sampled during active COVID-19. The rearrangement links TRBV6-1 to TRBJ1-1; 7 nucleotides line up with TRBD1. The CDR3 DNA sequence: TGTGCCAGCAGTGGCAGGACAGGCAACATGAACACTGAAGCTTTCTTT. This translates into CASSGRTGNMNTEAFF.